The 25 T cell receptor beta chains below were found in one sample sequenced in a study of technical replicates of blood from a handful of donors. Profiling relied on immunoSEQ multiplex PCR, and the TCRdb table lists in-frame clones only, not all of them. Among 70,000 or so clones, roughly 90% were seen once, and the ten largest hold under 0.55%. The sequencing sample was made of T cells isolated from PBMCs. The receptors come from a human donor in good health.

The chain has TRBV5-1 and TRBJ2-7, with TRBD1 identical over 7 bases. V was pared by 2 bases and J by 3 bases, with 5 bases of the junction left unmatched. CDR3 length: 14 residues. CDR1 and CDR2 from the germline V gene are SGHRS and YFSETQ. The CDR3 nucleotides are TGCGCCAGCAGCTTCCGACAGGGTTTCTACGAGCAGTACTTC. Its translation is CASSFRQGFYEQYF.

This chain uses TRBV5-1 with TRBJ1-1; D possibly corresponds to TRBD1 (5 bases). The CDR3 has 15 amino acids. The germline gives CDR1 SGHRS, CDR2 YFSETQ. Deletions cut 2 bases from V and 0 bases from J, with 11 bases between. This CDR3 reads CASSFFRDVNTEAFF. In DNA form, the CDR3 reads TGCGCCAGCAGCTTCTTCAGGGATGTGAACACTGAAGCTTTCTTT.

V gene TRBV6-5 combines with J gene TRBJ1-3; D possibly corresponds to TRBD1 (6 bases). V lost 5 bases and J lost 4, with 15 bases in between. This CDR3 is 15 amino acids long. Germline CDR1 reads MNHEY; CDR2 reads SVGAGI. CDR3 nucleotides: TGTGCCAGCAGTACAGGGAGTTTATCCGGAAACACCATATATTTT. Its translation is CASSTGSLSGNTIYF.

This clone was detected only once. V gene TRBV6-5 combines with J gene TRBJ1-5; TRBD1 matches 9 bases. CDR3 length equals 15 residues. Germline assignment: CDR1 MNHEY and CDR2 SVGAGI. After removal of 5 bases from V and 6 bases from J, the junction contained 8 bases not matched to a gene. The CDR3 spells CASSVTGGDGQPQHF. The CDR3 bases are TGTGCCAGCAGTGTGACAGGGGGAGACGGTCAGCCCCAGCATTTT.

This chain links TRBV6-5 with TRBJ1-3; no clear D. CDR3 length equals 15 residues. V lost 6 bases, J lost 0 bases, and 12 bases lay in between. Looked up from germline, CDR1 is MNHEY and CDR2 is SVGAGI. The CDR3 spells CASRFLGGSGNTIYF. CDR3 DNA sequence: TGTGCCAGCAGGTTTCTCGGAGGCTCTGGAAACACCATATATTTT.

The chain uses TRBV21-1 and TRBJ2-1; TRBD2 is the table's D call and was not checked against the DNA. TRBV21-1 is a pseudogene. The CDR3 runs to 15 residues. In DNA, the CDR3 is TGTGCCAGCAGCAACACCAGGGGACTAGCCAATGAGCAGTTCTTC. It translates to CASSNTRGLANEQFF.

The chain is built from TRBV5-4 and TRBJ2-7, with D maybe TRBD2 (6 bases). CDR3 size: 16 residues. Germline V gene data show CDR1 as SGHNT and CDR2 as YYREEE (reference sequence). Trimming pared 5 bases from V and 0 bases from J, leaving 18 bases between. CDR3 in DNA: TGTGCCAGCAGGCCGGCTAGCGTCAAGAGCTCCTACGAGCAGTACTTC. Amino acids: CASRPASVKSSYEQYF.

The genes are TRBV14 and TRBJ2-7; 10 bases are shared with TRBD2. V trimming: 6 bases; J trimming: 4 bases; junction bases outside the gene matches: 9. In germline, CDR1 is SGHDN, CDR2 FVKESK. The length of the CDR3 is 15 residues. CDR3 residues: CASRQTGTSVYEQYF. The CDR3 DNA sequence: TGTGCCAGCAGACAAACCGGGACTAGCGTATACGAGCAGTACTTC.

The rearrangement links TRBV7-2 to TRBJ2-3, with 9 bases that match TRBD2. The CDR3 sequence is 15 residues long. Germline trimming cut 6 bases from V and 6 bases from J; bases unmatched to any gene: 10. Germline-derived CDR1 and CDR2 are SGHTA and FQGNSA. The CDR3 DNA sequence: TGTGCCAGCAGTCGACCGGGACTAGCCTCGGATACGCAGTATTTT. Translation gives CASSRPGLASDTQYF. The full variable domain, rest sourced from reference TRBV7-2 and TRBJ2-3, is GAGVSQSPSNKVTEKGKDVELRCDPISGHTALYWYRQSLGQGLEFLIYFQGNSAPDKSGLPSDRFSAERTGGSVSTLTIQRTQQEDSAVYLCASSRPGLASDTQYFGPGTRLTVL.

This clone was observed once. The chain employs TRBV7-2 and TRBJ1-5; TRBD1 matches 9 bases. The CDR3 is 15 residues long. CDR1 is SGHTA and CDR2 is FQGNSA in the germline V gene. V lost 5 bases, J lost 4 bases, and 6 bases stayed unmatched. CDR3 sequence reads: CASSLGDRENQPQHF. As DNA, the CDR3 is TGTGCCAGCAGCCTAGGGGACAGGGAGAATCAGCCCCAGCATTTT.

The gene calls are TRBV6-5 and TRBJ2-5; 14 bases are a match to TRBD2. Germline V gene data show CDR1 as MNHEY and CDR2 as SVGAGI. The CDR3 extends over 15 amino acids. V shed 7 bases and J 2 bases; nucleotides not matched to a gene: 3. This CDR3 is CASIRTSGGQETQYF. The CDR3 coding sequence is TGTGCCAGCATTCGGACTAGCGGGGGGCAAGAGACCCAGTACTTC.

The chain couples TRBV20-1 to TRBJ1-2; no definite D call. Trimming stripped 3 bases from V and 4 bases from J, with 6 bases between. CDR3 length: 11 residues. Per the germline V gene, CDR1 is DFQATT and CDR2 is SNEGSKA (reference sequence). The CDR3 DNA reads TGCAGTGCTAGCTTTAGCTATGGCTACACCTTC. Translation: CSASFSYGYTF.

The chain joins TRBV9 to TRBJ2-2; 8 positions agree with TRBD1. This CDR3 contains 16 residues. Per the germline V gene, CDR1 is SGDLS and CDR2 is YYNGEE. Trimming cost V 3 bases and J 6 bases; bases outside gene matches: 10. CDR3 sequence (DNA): TGTGCCAGCAGCGCGAATATGGACAGGGTGGCCGGGGAGCTGTTTTTT. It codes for CASSANMDRVAGELFF.

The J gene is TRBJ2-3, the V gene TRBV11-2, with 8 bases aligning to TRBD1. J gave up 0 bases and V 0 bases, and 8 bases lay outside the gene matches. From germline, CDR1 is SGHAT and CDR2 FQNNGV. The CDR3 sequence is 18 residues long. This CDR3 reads CASSLDLPGTGSTDTQYF. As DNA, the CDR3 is TGTGCCAGCAGCTTAGATCTTCCCGGGACAGGAAGCACAGATACGCAGTATTTT.

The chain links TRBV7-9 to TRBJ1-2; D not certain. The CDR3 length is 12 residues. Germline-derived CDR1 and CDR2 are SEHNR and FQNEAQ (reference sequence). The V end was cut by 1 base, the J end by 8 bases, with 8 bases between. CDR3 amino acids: CASSLGSIGYTF. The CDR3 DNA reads TGTGCCAGCAGCTTAGGTTCTATAGGCTACACCTTC.

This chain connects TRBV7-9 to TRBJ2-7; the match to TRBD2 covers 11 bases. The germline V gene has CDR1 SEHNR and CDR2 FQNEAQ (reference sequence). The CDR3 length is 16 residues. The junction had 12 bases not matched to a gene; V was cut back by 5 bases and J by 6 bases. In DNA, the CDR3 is TGTGCCAGCAGCCCTCCCGGTAGCGGGAGGGCCGGCGAGCAGTACTTC. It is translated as CASSPPGSGRAGEQYF.

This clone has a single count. The CDR3: CASSETGFGNEQFF. The CDR3 bases are TGTGCCAGCAGTGAAACAGGGTTCGGCAATGAGCAGTTCTTC. The chain links TRBV6-1 to TRBJ2-1; TRBD1 might be the D (6 bases). Trimming shortened V by 2 bases and J by 6 bases, and 11 bases separated the two germline ends. The CDR3 covers 14 residues. Germline-derived CDR1 and CDR2 are MNHNS and SASEGT.

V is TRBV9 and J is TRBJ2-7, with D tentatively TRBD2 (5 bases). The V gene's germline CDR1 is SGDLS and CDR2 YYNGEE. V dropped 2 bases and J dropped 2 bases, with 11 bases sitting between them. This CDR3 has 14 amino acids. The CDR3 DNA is TGTGCCAGCAGCGTGGCCTTAGCGCCCTACGAGCAGTACTTC. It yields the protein CASSVALAPYEQYF.

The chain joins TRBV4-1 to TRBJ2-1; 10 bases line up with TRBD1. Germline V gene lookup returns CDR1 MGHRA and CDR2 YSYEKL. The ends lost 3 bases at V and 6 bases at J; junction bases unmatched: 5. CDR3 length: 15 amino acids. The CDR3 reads CASSQGQGLSNEQFF. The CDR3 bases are TGCGCCAGCAGCCAGGGACAGGGGCTGAGCAATGAGCAGTTCTTC.

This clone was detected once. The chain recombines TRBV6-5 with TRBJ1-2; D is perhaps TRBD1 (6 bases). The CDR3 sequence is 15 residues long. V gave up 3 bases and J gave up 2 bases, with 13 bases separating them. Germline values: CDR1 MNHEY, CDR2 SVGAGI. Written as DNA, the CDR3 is TGTGCCAGCAGTTATCACACTAGGGGGAACTATGGCTACACCTTC. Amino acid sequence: CASSYHTRGNYGYTF.

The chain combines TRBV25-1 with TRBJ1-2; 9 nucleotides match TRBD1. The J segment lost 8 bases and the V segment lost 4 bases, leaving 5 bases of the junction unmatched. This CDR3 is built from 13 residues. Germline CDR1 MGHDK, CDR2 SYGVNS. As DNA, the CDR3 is TGTGCCAGCAGTGTACAGGGGGCTGGGGGCTACACCTTC. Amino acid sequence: CASSVQGAGGYTF.

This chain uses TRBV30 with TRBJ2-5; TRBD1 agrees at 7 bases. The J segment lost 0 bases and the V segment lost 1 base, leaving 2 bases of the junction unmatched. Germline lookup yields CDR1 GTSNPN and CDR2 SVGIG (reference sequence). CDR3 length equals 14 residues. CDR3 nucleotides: TGTGCCTGGAGTGCGACAGGGTACCAAGAGACCCAGTACTTC. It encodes CAWSATGYQETQYF.

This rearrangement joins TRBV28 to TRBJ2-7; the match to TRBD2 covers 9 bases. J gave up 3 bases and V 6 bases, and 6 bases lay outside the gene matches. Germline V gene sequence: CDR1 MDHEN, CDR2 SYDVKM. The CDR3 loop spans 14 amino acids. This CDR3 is CASSELAGNYEQYF. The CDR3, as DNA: TGTGCCAGCAGCGAGCTAGCGGGGAACTACGAGCAGTACTTC.

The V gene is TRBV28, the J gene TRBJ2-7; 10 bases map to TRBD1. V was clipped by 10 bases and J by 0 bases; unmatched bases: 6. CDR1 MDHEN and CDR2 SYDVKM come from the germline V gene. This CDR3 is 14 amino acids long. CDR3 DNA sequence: TGTGCCAACTCAAGACAGGGGGCCTCCTACGAGCAGTACTTC. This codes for CANSRQGASYEQYF.

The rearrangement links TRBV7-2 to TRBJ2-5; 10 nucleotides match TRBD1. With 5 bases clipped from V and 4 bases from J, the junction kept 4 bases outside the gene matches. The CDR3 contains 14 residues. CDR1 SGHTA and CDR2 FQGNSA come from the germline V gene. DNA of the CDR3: TGTGCCAGCAGCATCCGGGACAGGGGAGAGACCCAGTACTTC. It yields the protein CASSIRDRGETQYF.